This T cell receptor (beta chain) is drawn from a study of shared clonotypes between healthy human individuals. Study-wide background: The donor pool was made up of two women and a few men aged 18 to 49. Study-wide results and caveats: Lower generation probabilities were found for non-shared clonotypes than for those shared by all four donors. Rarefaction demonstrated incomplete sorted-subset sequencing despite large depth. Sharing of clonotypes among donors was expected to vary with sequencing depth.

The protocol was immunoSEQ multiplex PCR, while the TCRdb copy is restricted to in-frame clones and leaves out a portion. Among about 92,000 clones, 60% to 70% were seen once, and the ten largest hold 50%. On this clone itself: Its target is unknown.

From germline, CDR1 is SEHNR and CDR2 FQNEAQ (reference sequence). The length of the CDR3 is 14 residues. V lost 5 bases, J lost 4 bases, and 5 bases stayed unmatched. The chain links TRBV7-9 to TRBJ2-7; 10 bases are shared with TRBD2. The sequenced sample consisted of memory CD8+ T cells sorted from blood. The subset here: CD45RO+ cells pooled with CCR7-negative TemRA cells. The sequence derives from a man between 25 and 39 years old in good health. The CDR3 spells CASSMSGRAYEQYF. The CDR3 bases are TGTGCCAGCAGCATGAGCGGGAGGGCATACGAGCAGTACTTC. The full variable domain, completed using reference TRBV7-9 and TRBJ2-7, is DTGVSQNPRHKITKRGQNVTFRCDPISEHNRLYWYRQTLGQGPEFLTYFQNEAQLEKSRLLSDRFSAERPKGSFSTLEIQRTEQGDSAMYLCASSMSGRAYEQYFGPGTRLTVT.